This is a list of T cell receptor beta chains from one sample in a study of blood T cell repertoires in COVID-19. Produced via immunoSEQ multiplex PCR; TCRdb's table is partial and in-frame only. The sample lists about 300,000 clones, approximately 90% seen once, with roughly 5.9% in the top ten. Sequencing used peripheral blood. All receptors come from a woman aged 45-65 years with COVID-19, enrolled during active disease. The CDR3 runs from the conserved cysteine through the conserved F or W. D genes are given only for firm matches. Clone size appears in some rows only: once, few, many, or a class for an expanded clone.

TRBJ2-3 . TRBV5-4 14 few CASSLDSSVHTQYF TGTGCCAGCAGCTTGGATTCGTCCGTTCATACGCAGTATTTT
TRBJ1-1 . TRBV5-1 16 . CASSLGLRQVNTEAFF TGCGCCAGCAGCTTGGGGTTGCGACAGGTCAACACTGAAGCTTTCTTT
TRBJ2-5 TRBD2 TRBV11-1 14 . CASSPGEGRETQYF TGTGCCAGCAGCCCCGGGGAGGGCCGGGAGACCCAGTACTTC
TRBJ1-2 . TRBV19 15 . CASSILQVANYGYTF TGTGCCAGTAGTATACTTCAGGTGGCTAACTATGGCTACACCTTC
TRBJ1-1 . TRBV30 13 . CAWTAQMNTEAFF TGTGCCTGGACGGCACAGATGAACACTGAAGCTTTCTTT
TRBJ1-1 TRBD1 TRBV6-4 13 . CASSADRATEAFF TGTGCCAGCAGTGCGGACAGGGCCACTGAAGCTTTCTTT
TRBJ1-2 . TRBV7-2 15 . CASSFSPGANYGYTF TGTGCCAGCAGCTTTTCTCCAGGGGCTAACTATGGCTACACCTTC
TRBJ1-6 . TRBV19 14 . CASSSAYYNSPLHF TGTGCCAGTAGTAGTGCCTACTATAATTCACCCCTCCACTTT
TRBJ2-6 . TRBV5-1 16 . CASSFNMITGANVLTF TGCGCCAGCAGCTTCAACATGATAACTGGGGCCAACGTCCTGACTTTC
TRBJ1-5 TRBD1 TRBV19 16 . CASSTGQPWGNQPQHF TGTGCCAGTAGTACGGGACAGCCGTGGGGCAATCAGCCCCAGCATTTT
TRBJ2-5 . TRBV20-1 12 . CSASIVRETQYF TGCAGTGCCAGTATCGTCCGGGAGACCCAGTACTTC
TRBJ2-2 TRBD1 TRBV4-3 16 . CASSQDRTGVPGELFF TGCGCCAGCAGCCAAGATCGGACAGGGGTTCCCGGGGAGCTGTTTTTT
TRBJ1-1 . TRBV29-1 13 . CSVYAGVNTEAFF TGCAGCGTTTATGCAGGGGTGAACACTGAAGCTTTCTTT
TRBJ1-4 . TRBV30 13 . CAGRVAVYEKLFF TGTGCCGGGCGGGTGGCCGTGTATGAAAAACTGTTTTTT
TRBJ1-2 TRBD1 TRBV10-3 14 . CATEPTGGAHGYTF TGTGCCACGGAACCCACAGGGGGCGCGCATGGCTACACCTTC
TRBJ1-4 TRBD1 TRBV6-5 14 . CASSRGARREKLFF TGTGCCAGCAGCAGGGGGGCACGTCGTGAAAAACTGTTTTTT
TRBJ1-1 . TRBV12-3/TRBV12-4 13 . CASTRGAGTEAFF TGTGCCAGCACCCGGGGGGCCGGCACTGAAGCTTTCTTT
TRBJ2-3 TRBD1 TRBV9 15 once CASSPGQPSKMTQYF TGTGCCAGCAGCCCGGGACAGCCTTCGAAAATGACGCAGTATTTT
TRBJ1-4 . TRBV4-3 15 . CASSQEEGEWEKLFF TGCGCCAGCAGCCAAGAAGAAGGGGAATGGGAAAAACTGTTTTTT
TRBJ2-5 TRBD2 TRBV7-2 16 . CASSGRTSGNQETQYF TGTGCCAGCAGCGGTAGGACTAGCGGAAACCAAGAGACCCAGTACTTC
TRBJ2-6 . TRBV16 16 . CASSQSAGTGANVLTF TGTGCCAGCAGCCAATCGGCAGGTACTGGGGCCAACGTCCTGACTTTC
TRBJ2-2 TRBD2 TRBV3-1/TRBV3-2 17 . CASSQLAGRLTTGELFF TGTGCCAGCAGCCAATTAGCGGGGAGACTAACCACCGGGGAGCTGTTTTTT
TRBJ2-7 . TRBV5-5 14 . CASTLDLSSYEQYF TGTGCCAGCACCCTGGACTTAAGCTCCTACGAGCAGTACTTC
TRBJ1-4 . TRBV18 13 . CASSPWLNEKLFF TGTGCCAGCTCCCCGTGGCTTAATGAAAAACTGTTTTTT
TRBJ2-3 TRBD1 TRBV7-3 15 . CASSHGDRGADTQYF TGTGCCAGCAGCCACGGGGACAGGGGTGCAGATACGCAGTATTTT
TRBJ2-1 TRBD2 TRBV3-1/TRBV3-2 16 . CASSQDILAGVFEQFF TGTGCCAGCAGCCAAGACATACTAGCGGGAGTCTTTGAGCAGTTCTTC
TRBJ2-1 TRBD1 TRBV11-3 13 . CASSRQGITEQFF TGTGCCAGCAGCCGACAGGGAATTACTGAGCAGTTCTTC
TRBJ2-3 . TRBV6-5 13 . CASRQPSTRLPYF TGTGCCAGCAGGCAACCTTCGACTCGCCTCCCGTATTTT
TRBJ2-1 TRBD2 TRBV19 17 once CASSEGLAGGSYNEQFF TGTGCCAGTAGTGAGGGACTAGCGGGAGGGTCCTACAATGAGCAGTTCTTC
TRBJ2-7 . TRBV4-2 13 . CASSQAESYEQYF TGTGCCAGCAGCCAGGCAGAAAGCTACGAGCAGTACTTC
TRBJ2-3 TRBD2 TRBV7-3 17 . CASSLGRTSGSPDTQYF TGTGCCAGCAGCTTAGGGAGAACTAGCGGGAGTCCAGATACGCAGTATTTT
TRBJ2-7 TRBD2 TRBV5-8 15 once CASSRGLGSSYEQYF TGTGCCAGCTCCAGGGGACTAGGGAGCTCCTACGAGCAGTACTTC
TRBJ1-4 . TRBV11-3 14 . CASSYTATNEKLFF TGTGCCAGCAGTTACACCGCAACTAATGAAAAACTGTTTTTT
TRBJ2-4 . TRBV15 16 . CATSARGQLAKNIQYF TGTGCCACCAGCGCCCGTGGGCAGCTAGCCAAAAACATTCAGTACTTC
TRBJ1-2 TRBD1 TRBV3-1/TRBV3-2 15 many CASSENSPGGNGYTF TGTGCCAGCAGCGAAAACTCCCCAGGGGGCAATGGCTACACCTTC
TRBJ1-2 TRBD1 TRBV11-3 14 once CASSLVSGTGAYTF TGTGCCAGCAGCTTAGTATCTGGGACAGGGGCCTACACCTTC
TRBJ1-4 TRBD1 TRBV6-5 16 . CASSYSQGGFNEKLFF TGTGCCAGCAGTTACTCTCAGGGGGGATTTAATGAAAAACTGTTTTTT
TRBJ1-2 . TRBV6-6 11 . CASSSYRGYTF TGTGCCAGCAGTTCTTACAGGGGCTACACCTTC
TRBJ1-1 . TRBV10-3 14 . CAISDGSAGFNAFF TGTGCCATCAGTGACGGGTCTGCTGGGTTTAACGCTTTCTTT
TRBJ2-7 TRBD1 TRBV19 12 few CASRDRGFEQYF TGTGCCAGTAGGGACAGGGGATTCGAGCAGTACTTC
TRBJ2-1 TRBD2 TRBV19 12 . CASTVGGNEQFF TGTGCCAGCACCGTCGGGGGGAATGAGCAGTTCTTC
TRBJ2-2 TRBD1 TRBV6-4 14 . CASSDGQGAGELFF TGTGCCAGCAGTGACGGACAGGGGGCCGGGGAGCTGTTTTTT
TRBJ1-1 . TRBV18 15 . CASSPELTENTEAFF TGTGCCAGCTCACCAGAGTTAACAGAAAACACTGAAGCTTTCTTT
TRBJ2-7 TRBD2 TRBV7-2 14 . CASSLGLAGGEQYF TGTGCCAGCAGCTTAGGGCTAGCGGGAGGTGAGCAGTACTTC
TRBJ1-1 TRBD1 TRBV5-1 16 . CASSWPGQGLGTEAFF TGCGCCAGCAGCTGGCCCGGACAGGGGTTGGGCACTGAAGCTTTCTTT
TRBJ1-5 TRBD1 TRBV4-3 17 few CASSQDQGQGGGQPQHF TGCGCCAGCAGCCAAGATCAAGGACAGGGGGGTGGTCAGCCCCAGCATTTT